Each of the 29 T cell receptor beta chains below was sequenced from the same sample in a study of T cells in Graves' hyperthyroidism and ophthalmopathy. The investigators amplified TCR beta CDR3 regions from RNA transcripts. HTBI primers were used for first-round RT-PCR of the TCR CDR3. One entry per CDR3 protein, called by TCRdb with MiXCR from the multiplex PCR reads. This table has hundreds of thousands of distinct CDR3 sequences, roughly 40% appearing once. Sequencing input: blood. These receptor sequences come from a man between 18 and 29 years old with Graves' hyperthyroidism.

A note on this clonotype: Sequence at one end of the junction differs from germline and may be a read error. The chain has TRBV29-1 and TRBJ1-3; a possible D gene is TRBD1 (5 bases). Germline loops: CDR1 SQVTM, CDR2 ANQGSEA. This CDR3 region has 12 residues. The chain's CDR3 is CSVLPAGQGLSF. As DNA, the CDR3 is TGCAGCGTATTGCCCGCCGGCCAGGGTTTAAGTTTT.

The chain carries TRBV15 and TRBJ2-5, with TRBD2 identical over 13 bases. The germline gives CDR1 LNHNV, CDR2 YYDKDF (reference sequence). The CDR3 length is 17 residues. The V and J ends lost 3 bases and 2 bases, in that order; junction bases with no gene match: 6. The CDR3 region is CATSSLVTSGGQETQYF. CDR3 bases: TGTGCCACCAGCAGCTTAGTGACTAGCGGGGGGCAAGAGACCCAGTACTTC.

For this clonotype: A read error is possible here, since a much larger clone lies one base away. The chain joins TRBV7-9 to TRBJ1-6; D perhaps matches TRBD1 (5 bases). V was cut by 5 bases and J by 9 bases, with 14 bases left in between. The germline gives CDR1 SEHNR, CDR2 FQNEAQ (reference sequence). The CDR3 length is 14 residues. CDR3 DNA: TGTGCCAGCAGCCCATGGGGCGCTGGTTCACCCCTCCACTTT. Translating it yields CASSPWGAGSPLHF.

This clonotype was counted ten times or more. The rearrangement joins TRBV29-1 to TRBJ1-2, with TRBD1 identical over 7 bases. Trimming cost V 5 bases and J 2 bases; bases outside gene matches: 8. The germline V gene has CDR1 SQVTM and CDR2 ANQGSEA. The CDR3 totals 14 residues. The CDR3 nucleotides read TGCAGCGTTCCTTTACAGGGGCCGAACTATGGCTACACCTTC. Protein: CSVPLQGPNYGYTF.

This clonotype was seen more than once but under ten times. The chain combines TRBV7-6 with TRBJ2-2, with D maybe TRBD1 (5 bases). Germline V gene data show CDR1 as SGHVS and CDR2 as FNYEAQ. The V gene lost 1 base and the J gene lost 9 bases, with 9 bases spanning the gap. This CDR3 comprises 13 residues. The CDR3 DNA reads as TGTGCCAGCAGCTTAGGACAGATCCGGGAGCTGTTTTTT. Translation gives CASSLGQIRELFF.

This chain uses TRBV7-6 with TRBJ1-4, with D perhaps matching TRBD1 (6 bases). This CDR3 is built from 14 residues. V gave up 6 bases and J gave up 8 bases, with 16 bases separating them. Germline loops: CDR1 SGHVS, CDR2 FNYEAQ. CDR3 bases: TGTGCCAGCAGTACAGGGCTCGAGGCGGAAAAACTGTTTTTT. Its translation: CASSTGLEAEKLFF.

Of note for this clonotype: This sequence may be a read error, since a much larger clone differs from it by one base. The gene calls are TRBV19 and TRBJ1-6; D ambiguous. The CDR3 contains 12 residues. Germline values: CDR1 LNHDA, CDR2 SQIVND (reference sequence). CDR3 in DNA: TGTGTCAGTAGCCGGACGGGTTCACCCCTCCACTTT. Translated, it gives CVSSRTGSPLHF.

This clonotype was counted at least ten times. The rearrangement joins TRBV11-2 to TRBJ2-7; 7 nucleotides align to TRBD2. This CDR3 is 10 amino acids long. With V trimmed by 7 bases and J by 6 bases, 0 bases remained unmatched. CDR1 is SGHAT, CDR2 FQNNGV, per germline. The CDR3 sequence: CASTGGEQYF. CDR3 DNA: TGTGCCAGCACGGGGGGCGAGCAGTACTTC.

This sequence joins TRBV20-1 and TRBJ1-2, with D possibly TRBD1 on 5 matching bases. The CDR3 spans 13 residues. Trimming took 7 bases from V and 0 from J, leaving 12 bases between them. Germline V gene lookup returns CDR1 DFQATT and CDR2 SNEGSKA (reference sequence). CDR3 nucleotide sequence: TGCAGTGACCCCAGGGTCTCTAACTATGGCTACACCTTC. Its translation is CSDPRVSNYGYTF.

The DNA of the CDR3 is TGTGCCAGCTTTGGGGGGCCCACGAACACTGAAGCTTTCTTT. Its protein is CASFGGPTNTEAFF. This sequence joins TRBV7-2 and TRBJ1-1, with a tentative D call TRBD1 (6 bases). Looked up from germline, CDR1 is SGHTA and CDR2 is FQGNSA. The germline V and J ends were trimmed by 8 bases and 1 base, with 14 bases remaining between them. This CDR3 spans 14 amino acids.

This clonotype was found many times. The chain combines TRBV7-8 with TRBJ1-6; D remains unclear. V dropped 4 bases and J dropped 5 bases, with 9 bases sitting between them. From germline, CDR1 is SGHVS and CDR2 FQNEAQ. The CDR3 runs 14 residues. In nucleotides, the CDR3 is TGTGCCAGCAGCTCCAGCGGTCATAATTCACCCCTCCACTTT. It specifies CASSSSGHNSPLHF.

The V call is TRBV5-1, the J call TRBJ1-6; D perhaps matches TRBD1 (5 bases). This CDR3 has 15 residues. CDR1 and CDR2 (germline): SGHRS, YFSETQ. V was trimmed by 0 bases and J by 9 bases, leaving 13 bases between them. Written as DNA, the CDR3 is TGCGCCAGCAGCTTGGCGGGGGTGTTGGGTTCACCCCTCCACTTT. Translated, it gives CASSLAGVLGSPLHF.

Note on this clonotype: This clone may be a read error of a much larger clone one base away. The J gene is TRBJ2-6, the V gene TRBV19, with D perhaps matching TRBD2 (5 bases). CDR1 and CDR2 (germline): LNHDA, SQIVND (reference sequence). This CDR3 comprises 14 residues. With 8 bases removed from V and 0 bases from J, the gap between germline ends came to 8 bases. This CDR3 reads CASGGISGANVLTF. Here the CDR3 DNA reads TGTGCCAGTGGAGGAATCTCTGGGGCCAACGTCCTGACTTTC.

This chain uses TRBV7-8 with TRBJ1-1; D may be TRBD1 (6 bases). With 2 bases removed from V and 1 base from J, the gap between germline ends came to 14 bases. The CDR3 sequence is 16 residues long. Germline values: CDR1 SGHVS, CDR2 FQNEAQ. The CDR3 region is CASSLYLGQSNTEAFF. CDR3 DNA: TGTGCCAGCAGCTTATATTTGGGACAATCGAACACTGAAGCTTTCTTT.

This clonotype showed up just a few times. J is TRBJ2-5 and V is TRBV9, with no clear D. The CDR3 runs to 14 residues. Trimming pared 3 bases from V and 4 bases from J, leaving 13 bases between. CDR1 is SGDLS, CDR2 YYNGEE, per germline. In DNA, the CDR3 is TGTGCCAGCAGCGGAGACACTCTCCGAGAGACCCAGTACTTC. Amino acid sequence: CASSGDTLRETQYF.

To note about this clonotype: Since a much larger clone is just one base distant, this may be a read error. The chain couples TRBV2 to TRBJ1-5; D not certain. Per germline, CDR1 SNHLY and CDR2 FYNNEI. V shed 8 bases and J shed 5 bases, with 16 bases lying between them. The CDR3 length is 14 residues. The CDR3 is CASGRWTDDQPQHF. CDR3 bases: TGTGCCAGCGGGAGATGGACCGATGATCAGCCCCAGCATTTT.

Concerning this clonotype itself: A junction end diverges from the germline sequence, so it may reflect a read error. The V gene is TRBV5-4, the J gene TRBJ2-7, with a possible D match to TRBD1 (5 bases). The CDR3 is 13 amino acids. Germline CDR1 SGHNT, CDR2 YYREEE (reference sequence). CDR3 nucleotides: TGTGCCAGCTCCCCAGGGAATAGCTACGAGCGGTACTTC. Protein: CASSPGNSYERYF. Full variable domain (remainder filled in from reference TRBV5-4 and TRBJ2-7): ETGVTQSPTHLIKTRGQQVTLRCSSQSGHNTVSWYQQALGQGPQFIFQYYREEENGRGNFPPRFSGLQFPNYSSELNVNALELDDSALYLCASSPGNSYERYFGPGTRLTVT.

This clonotype was found once. A read error may account for a junction end that differs from germline. The rearrangement uses TRBV9 and TRBJ1-3; possibly TRBD1 for D (5 bases). Looked up from germline, CDR1 is SGDLS and CDR2 is YYNGEE. CDR3 length: 15 amino acids. CDR3 protein: CASSQMRGSGNTMYF. In nucleotides, the CDR3 is TGCGCCAGCAGCCAAATGCGGGGCTCTGGAAACACCATGTATTTT.

This clonotype was recorded many times. The rearrangement joins TRBV10-3 to TRBJ1-2; D not certain. The length of the CDR3 is 16 residues. Germline lookup yields CDR1 ENHRY and CDR2 SYGVKD. V was pared by 8 bases and J by 7 bases, with 26 bases between. The CDR3 DNA follows: TGTGCCATCGCGGACCCAAGATGGGAGGAGGAAGGTGGCTACACCTTC. It yields the protein CAIADPRWEEEGGYTF.

The chain links TRBV7-9 to TRBJ1-5; D is undetermined. The germline CDR1 and CDR2 sequences are SEHNR and FQNEAQ (reference sequence). The CDR3 is 14 amino acids. The V and J ends lost 5 bases and 6 bases respectively, with 14 bases between them. The CDR3 sequence is CASSTRGEPQPQHF. CDR3 coding DNA: TGTGCCAGCAGCACTCGTGGGGAACCTCAGCCCCAGCATTTT.

The rearrangement joins TRBV25-1 to TRBJ1-6; D is unclear. CDR1 is MGHDK, CDR2 SYGVNS, per germline. Trimming removed 11 bases from V and 8 bases from J, with 10 bases in between. The CDR3 sequence is 11 residues long. For the CDR3, the DNA is TGTGCCGCTACTAGGGATTCACCCCTCCACTTT. Translation gives CAATRDSPLHF. The variable domain in full, with the rest retrieved from reference TRBV25-1 and TRBJ1-6, is EADIYQTPRYLVIGTGKKITLECSQTMGHDKMYWYQQDPGMELHLIHYSYGVNSTEKGDLSSESTVSRIRTEHFPLTLESARPSHTSQYLCAATRDSPLHFGNGTRLTVT.

With regard to this clonotype: A junction end diverges from the germline sequence, so it may reflect a read error. The chain couples TRBV7-2 to TRBJ2-6, with 7 bases matching TRBD1. The CDR3 has 19 residues. Germline V gene sequence: CDR1 SGHTA, CDR2 FQGNSA. The CDR3 DNA reads as TGTGCCAGCAGCCGACGTAGGGACAGCCTAATCTCTGAGGCCAACGTCCTGACTTTC. This translates into CASSRRRDSLISEANVLTF.

This clonotype was seen many times. The V call is TRBV20-1, the J call TRBJ1-6; tentatively, D is TRBD1 (5 bases). The CDR3 has 13 residues. Trimming left V 4 bases short and J 10 bases short, with 14 bases between. Germline V lookup: CDR1 DFQATT, CDR2 SNEGSKA (reference sequence). CDR3 residues: CSATTGLGSPLHF. CDR3 DNA: TGCAGTGCTACCACAGGATTAGGGTCACCCCTCCACTTT.

This chain connects TRBV11-3 to TRBJ1-1, with D unclear. Germline CDR1 and CDR2: SGHNT and YENEEA. V shed 0 bases and J shed 6 bases, with 8 bases lying between them. The CDR3 loop spans 13 amino acids. The CDR3 sequence: CASSLDLRAEAFF. The CDR3 DNA sequence: TGTGCCAGCAGCTTAGATCTGAGGGCTGAAGCTTTCTTT.

In its sample, this clonotype was seen many times. This rearrangement joins TRBV2 to TRBJ1-6; D may be TRBD1 (5 bases). CDR1 and CDR2 from the germline V gene are SNHLY and FYNNEI. Trimming removed 5 bases at V and 4 bases at J, with 9 bases between. This CDR3 is 14 amino acids long. The CDR3 spells CASSQGGYNSPLHF. The CDR3 DNA reads TGTGCCAGCAGTCAGGGAGGGTATAATTCACCCCTCCACTTT.

This sequence joins TRBV25-1 and TRBJ1-3, with 8 bases that match TRBD1. Per germline, CDR1 MGHDK and CDR2 SYGVNS. CDR3 size: 18 residues. V was clipped by 0 bases and J by 4 bases; unmatched bases: 11. This CDR3 reads CASSEYFGDTGGGNTIYF. The CDR3, as DNA: TGTGCCAGCAGTGAATATTTCGGGGATACAGGGGGAGGAAACACCATATATTTT.

About this clonotype itself: It may be a read error: a sequence one base away is much more abundant. This chain uses TRBV2 with TRBJ1-4; 10 nucleotides align to TRBD1. The CDR3 loop spans 13 amino acids. Germline V gene data show CDR1 as SNHLY and CDR2 as FYNNEI. The CDR3 bases are TGTGCCAGCCTCCGGGACAGGGGTGAAAAACTGCTTTTT. Its translation is CASLRDRGEKLLF.

This clonotype has at least ten counts. The chain uses TRBV10-3 and TRBJ1-6, with D hard to call. The germline V gene encodes CDR1 ENHRY and CDR2 SYGVKD. Trimming removed 3 bases at V and 8 bases at J, with 11 bases between. This CDR3 spans 14 amino acids. The CDR3 DNA sequence: TGTGCCATCAGTGAAGGAAAAATTGATTCACCCCTCCACTTT. It specifies CAISEGKIDSPLHF.

This clonotype was recorded only once. The junction shows a germline mismatch at one end, possibly a read error. The V and J genes are TRBV7-4 and TRBJ1-5; TRBD1 is a possible D gene (5 bases). The CDR3 runs 15 residues. Germline CDR1 and CDR2: SGHVT and SQSDAQ. The CDR3 protein is CASSGGGVGYQPQHF. CDR3 DNA: TGCGCCAGCAGCGGGGGGGGTGTGGGGTACCAGCCCCAGCATTTT.